The TCR beta chain under discussion was sequenced for a study of identical twins. Germline assignment: CDR1 MDHEN and CDR2 SYDVKM. Trimming cost V 8 bases and J 11 bases; bases outside gene matches: 11. CDR3 length equals 13 residues. With regard to this clonotype: Its antigen remains unidentified.

TCRdb redid the calling of the 5' RACE reads with MiXCR, one entry per CDR3 protein. Altogether approximately 890,000 distinct CDR3 sequences are present, about 12% being singletons, with the ten largest covering about 1.5%. Study findings and constraints: Invariant T cells like MAIT and iNKT could partly confound the zero-insertion analyses. These conclusions were based on statistical analysis (cross-sectional, not following the same donors). While abundant cord blood beta clonotypes carried fewer insertions, memory repertoires showed no such pattern.

These records were also assigned to another study, of yellow fever vaccine responses in identical twins.

The TCR originated in a woman between 18 and 30 years old in good health. The specimen was PBMCs. J is TRBJ1-4 and V is TRBV28; 7 positions match TRBD1. The CDR3 bases are TGTGCCAGCGGAATTCAGGGGGGCGAGAAACTGTTTTTT. It yields the protein CASGIQGGEKLFF.